The 23 T cell receptor beta chains below were found in one sample sequenced in a study of cytomegalovirus exposure and HLA in healthy donors. The PCR employed 60 Vbeta primers together with 13 Jbeta primers. The repertoire was sequenced with immunoSEQ multiplex PCR; TCRdb's copy has only in-frame clones and lacks some. The table lists 140,000 to 150,000 clones, roughly 84% of them singletons. Material for sequencing was PBMCs. Receptor source: a boy younger than 10 in good health and CMV-seronegative.

The genes are TRBV7-5 and TRBJ1-5; the DNA was not compared with TRBD1, the D call given in the table. TRBV7-5 constitutes a pseudogene. This CDR3 region has 16 residues. The CDR3 protein is CARSLGWLISNQPQHF. CDR3 sequence (DNA): TGTGCCAGAAGCTTAGGCTGGCTTATTAGCAATCAGCCCCAGCATTTT.

The sample holds a few counts of this clone. The chain uses TRBV6-4 and TRBJ2-3; tentative D call: TRBD2 (6 bases). In germline, CDR1 is MRHNA, CDR2 SNTAGT. The CDR3 spans 13 residues. Deletions cut 6 bases from V and 2 bases from J, with 9 bases between. The CDR3 loop reads CASSGGDTDTQYF. CDR3 DNA: TGTGCCAGCAGCGGGGGAGACACAGATACGCAGTATTTT.

The chain carries TRBV4-3 and TRBJ2-2, with D perhaps TRBD2 (6 bases). CDR3 length: 16 amino acids. V was shortened by 3 bases and J by 0 bases, with 11 bases between the two germline ends. Germline V gene sequence: CDR1 LGHNA, CDR2 YSLEER. The CDR3 DNA sequence: TGCGCCAGCAGCCAGTCTAGCGTGGCGAACACCGGGGAGCTGTTTTTT. It specifies CASSQSSVANTGELFF.

The rearrangement links TRBV27 to TRBJ2-7; tentatively, D is TRBD1 (6 bases). Trimming removed 5 bases from V and 2 bases from J, with 16 bases in between. This CDR3 contains 15 residues. CDR1 is MNHEY and CDR2 is SMNVEV in the germline V gene (reference sequence). CDR3 bases: TGTGCCAGCAGTAAGGGACACCTCGGTACCTACGAGCAGTACTTC. Translated: CASSKGHLGTYEQYF.

There are a few counts of this clone. The chain uses TRBV5-8 and TRBJ2-7; possible D gene TRBD1, 7 bases. Trimming stripped 1 base from V and 3 bases from J, with 14 bases between. The CDR3 contains 15 residues. CDR1 SGHTS and CDR2 YDEGEE come from the germline V gene. The CDR3: CASSLMGGQYYEQYF. CDR3 coding DNA: TGTGCCAGCAGCTTGATGGGGGGACAGTACTACGAGCAGTACTTC.

In this sample, this clone turned up once. CDR3 in amino acids: CASSIDGASEAFF. CDR3 coding DNA: TGTGCCAGTAGTATAGATGGGGCATCTGAAGCTTTCTTT. The chain is built from TRBV19 and TRBJ1-1; D perhaps matches TRBD1 (5 bases). The CDR3 totals 13 residues. In germline, CDR1 is LNHDA, CDR2 SQIVND (reference sequence). V lost 0 bases and J lost 6, with 8 bases in between.

V gene TRBV19 combines with J gene TRBJ2-5, with unresolved D. CDR1 and CDR2 from the germline V gene are LNHDA and SQIVND (reference sequence). The V gene lost 5 bases and the J gene lost 0 bases, with 10 bases spanning the gap. The CDR3 is 14 residues long. The CDR3 DNA sequence: TGTGCCAGTAGTCCCCGCCAGGACCAAGAGACCCAGTACTTC. Translation gives CASSPRQDQETQYF. The full variable domain, with the rest looked up from reference TRBV19 and TRBJ2-5, is DGGITQSPKYLFRKEGQNVTLSCEQNLNHDAMYWYRQDPGQGLRLIYYSQIVNDFQKGDIAEGYSVSREKKESFPLTVTSAQKNPTAFYLCASSPRQDQETQYFGPGTRLLVL.

The gene calls are TRBV7-9 and TRBJ2-2, with D maybe TRBD1 (7 bases). Germline V gives CDR1 SEHNR, CDR2 FQNEAQ (reference sequence). The V end lost 8 bases, the J end lost 1 base, and 14 bases lay between the germline ends. The CDR3 consists of 15 residues. CDR3 loop: CASRETGWNTGELFF. The CDR3 DNA reads TGTGCCAGCCGGGAGACAGGGTGGAACACCGGGGAGCTGTTTTTT. The full variable domain, completed using reference TRBV7-9 and TRBJ2-2, is DTGVSQNPRHKITKRGQNVTFRCDPISEHNRLYWYRQTLGQGPEFLTYFQNEAQLEKSRLLSDRFSAERPKGSFSTLEIQRTEQGDSAMYLCASRETGWNTGELFFGEGSRLTVL.

The chain joins TRBV4-2 to TRBJ2-7; 10 nucleotides align to TRBD1. The ends lost 7 bases at V and 6 bases at J; junction bases unmatched: 12. Per germline, CDR1 LGHNA and CDR2 YNFKEQ. This CDR3 comprises 15 residues. The CDR3 DNA sequence: TGTGCCAGCACGTTGTCCGGGACAGGGGAGGGCGAGCAGTACTTC. Its translation is CASTLSGTGEGEQYF.

This chain links TRBV7-8 with TRBJ2-3; 13 nucleotides match TRBD2. The V gene's germline CDR1 is SGHVS and CDR2 FQNEAQ. Trimming cost V 8 bases and J 3 bases; bases outside gene matches: 5. This CDR3 has 15 residues. CDR3 residues: CASRRTSGRTDTQYF. CDR3 in DNA: TGTGCCAGCCGCCGGACTAGCGGGAGAACAGATACGCAGTATTTT.

The chain recombines TRBV7-2 with TRBJ2-3; TRBD2 agrees at 10 bases. Germline V gene sequence: CDR1 SGHTA, CDR2 FQGNSA. CDR3 length: 18 residues. The junction had 9 bases not matched to a gene; V was cut back by 1 base and J by 2 bases. CDR3 DNA sequence: TGTGCCAGCAGCTTAGGGACCAGCGGGGGGGCGTACACAGATACGCAGTATTTT. The encoded protein is CASSLGTSGGAYTDTQYF.

The J gene is TRBJ2-3, the V gene TRBV7-3; D remains ambiguous. The CDR3 sequence is 13 residues long. Germline CDR1 is SGHTA and CDR2 is FQGTGA. The ends were cut back, 3 bases at V and 5 bases at J, with 9 bases in the middle. The CDR3 bases are TGTGCCAGCAGCTTGGCCTCGCAAGATACGCAGTATTTT. It encodes CASSLASQDTQYF.

For this clone: The same CDR3 arises from other DNA sequences in this sample as well. The chain uses TRBV29-1 and TRBJ2-2, with a weak D call TRBD1 (5 bases). The germline V and J ends were trimmed by 3 bases and 2 bases, with 7 bases remaining between them. From germline, CDR1 is SQVTM and CDR2 ANQGSEA. The CDR3 sequence is 13 residues long. CDR3 nucleotide sequence: TGCAGCGTTGATAGGGGCAACACCGGGGAGCTGTTTTTT. Translated, it gives CSVDRGNTGELFF.

This chain uses TRBV14 with TRBJ2-2; TRBD2 aligns across 10 bases. V shed 2 bases and J 3 bases; nucleotides not matched to a gene: 3. The CDR3 is 16 amino acids. Germline loops: CDR1 SGHDN, CDR2 FVKESK. The CDR3 loop reads CASSQQAGGHTGELFF. CDR3 nucleotide sequence: TGTGCCAGCAGCCAACAAGCGGGGGGGCACACCGGGGAGCTGTTTTTT.

This clone was seen a single time. The gene calls are TRBV13 and TRBJ2-7, with TRBD1 matching over 9 bases. From germline, CDR1 is PRHDT and CDR2 FYEKMQ (reference sequence). CDR3 size: 14 residues. Trimming removed 5 bases from V and 6 bases from J; junction bases left unmatched: 8. CDR3: CASSPGQGRGEQYF. The CDR3 coding sequence is TGTGCCAGCAGCCCTGGACAGGGGAGGGGCGAGCAGTACTTC.

The chain uses TRBV5-4 and TRBJ1-2; D perhaps matches TRBD1 (6 bases). Germline CDR1 SGHNT, CDR2 YYREEE (reference sequence). The ends were cut back, 4 bases at V and 0 bases at J, with 13 bases in the middle. The CDR3 covers 15 residues. In DNA, the CDR3 is TGTGCCAGCAGCACCGGGACAAACCCTAACTATGGCTACACCTTC. Its translation is CASSTGTNPNYGYTF.

The sample holds one count of this clone. The chain couples TRBV7-6 to TRBJ2-7; possibly TRBD1 for D (6 bases). The V end was cut by 5 bases, the J end by 4 bases, with 12 bases between. In germline, CDR1 is SGHVS, CDR2 FNYEAQ. This CDR3 region has 13 residues. This CDR3 reads CASSPGHRYEQYF. As DNA, the CDR3 is TGTGCCAGCAGCCCGGGACACCGATACGAGCAGTACTTC. The full variable domain, in which reference TRBV7-6 and TRBJ2-7 provide the parts outside the CDR3, is GAGVSQSPRYKVTKRGQDVALRCDPISGHVSLYWYRQALGQGPEFLTYFNYEAQQDKSGLPNDRFSAERPEGSISTLTIQRTEQRDSAMYRCASSPGHRYEQYFGPGTRLTVT.

The chain couples TRBV9 to TRBJ1-6; D gene unclear. The length of the CDR3 is 15 residues. Trimming shortened V by 0 bases and J by 7 bases, and 11 bases separated the two germline ends. The V gene's germline CDR1 is SGDLS and CDR2 YYNGEE. The CDR3 DNA reads TGTGCCAGCAGCGTAGGAGGCAGTACCAATTCACCCCTCCACTTT. As protein: CASSVGGSTNSPLHF.

V is TRBV29-1 and J is TRBJ2-7, with TRBD1 matching over 7 bases. The CDR3 runs 14 residues. Germline values: CDR1 SQVTM, CDR2 ANQGSEA. The J segment lost 1 base and the V segment lost 1 base, leaving 4 bases of the junction unmatched. The CDR3 protein is CSVEVQGSSYEQYF. Written as DNA, the CDR3 is TGCAGCGTTGAAGTACAGGGGTCTTCCTACGAGCAGTACTTC.

The chain links TRBV6-1 to TRBJ1-6; D unclear. CDR3 length: 16 residues. CDR1 is MNHNS and CDR2 is SASEGT in the germline V gene. V lost 4 bases to trimming and J lost 0 bases, with 10 bases between them. The CDR3 loop reads CASSVRQNSYNSPLHF. DNA of the CDR3: TGTGCCAGCAGTGTGAGGCAGAACTCCTATAATTCACCCCTCCACTTT.

The V and J genes are TRBV10-3 and TRBJ2-3; D might be TRBD1 (6 bases). V was trimmed by 6 bases and J by 0 bases, leaving 16 bases between them. Germline V gene lookup returns CDR1 ENHRY and CDR2 SYGVKD. This CDR3 has 16 residues. The DNA for the CDR3 is TGTGCCATCAGAACCACAGGGCTCACTAGCACAGATACGCAGTATTTT. Protein: CAIRTTGLTSTDTQYF.

The sample holds a few counts of this clone. V is TRBV28 and J is TRBJ2-5; 9 nucleotides match TRBD1. The germline V gene encodes CDR1 MDHEN and CDR2 SYDVKM. V trimming: 5 bases; J trimming: 4 bases; junction bases outside the gene matches: 8. The CDR3 sequence is 15 residues long. CDR3 sequence (DNA): TGTGCCAGCAGTGGGGCCGGGACAGGGACAGAGACCCAGTACTTC. It encodes CASSGAGTGTETQYF. Looking up the rest from reference TRBV28 and TRBJ2-5 gives the full variable domain: DVKVTQSSRYLVKRTGEKVFLECVQDMDHENMFWYRQDPGLGLRLIYFSYDVKMKEKGDIPEGYSVSREKKERFSLILESASTNQTSMYLCASSGAGTGTETQYFGPGTRLLVL.

The chain carries TRBV7-2 and TRBJ1-6, with 9 nucleotides matching TRBD1. The ends lost 5 bases at V and 6 bases at J; junction bases unmatched: 5. Per the germline V gene, CDR1 is SGHTA and CDR2 is FQGNSA. The CDR3 contains 15 residues. As DNA, the CDR3 is TGTGCCAGCAGCAGTTGGACAGGGGTTAATTCACCCCTCCACTTT. Translation gives CASSSWTGVNSPLHF.